The rows below give T cell receptor beta chains drawn from one sample of a study of T cell responses to AZD1222 COVID-19 vaccine. Assay: immunoSEQ multiplex PCR; the TCRdb copy retains only in-frame clones and omits some. The table lists approximately 46,000 clones, around three quarters of them singletons. The sequenced sample was peripheral blood, obtained on day 0 of AZD1222 vaccination. The receptors were gathered from an adult in good health. Both conserved end residues are part of each CDR3. The order of the fields is V gene, D gene, CDR3 length, clone size, J gene, CDR3 protein, CDR3 DNA. The D gene is left open where the match is weak. Only some rows state a clone size, as once, few, many or a class for expanded clones.

TRBV13	-	11	-	TRBJ2-7	CASSLGYEQYF	TGTGCCAGCAGCTTAGGCTACGAGCAGTACTTC
TRBV7-8	TRBD1	15	few	TRBJ2-7	CASSSRWGQKYEQYF	TGTGCCAGCAGCTCACGGTGGGGACAGAAGTACGAGCAGTACTTC
TRBV27	TRBD1	17	-	TRBJ1-1	CASSSIDRQGANTEAFF	TGTGCCAGCAGTTCTATCGACAGACAGGGGGCGAACACTGAAGCTTTCTTT
TRBV27	-	17	-	TRBJ2-1	CASSSSEIPGPYNEQFF	TGTGCCAGCAGTTCCTCTGAGATCCCGGGCCCCTACAATGAGCAGTTCTTC
TRBV27	-	16	-	TRBJ1-4	CASSPSGVPTNEKLFF	TGTGCCAGCAGTCCCTCGGGGGTTCCGACTAATGAAAAACTGTTTTTT
TRBV9	TRBD1	15	-	TRBJ1-2	CASSVEDRADYGYTF	TGTGCCAGCAGCGTAGAGGACAGGGCGGACTATGGCTACACCTTC
TRBV28	TRBD1	14	-	TRBJ1-6	CASTKQGLGSPLHF	TGTGCCAGCACTAAACAGGGGTTGGGGTCACCCCTCCACTTT
TRBV30	TRBD2	15	-	TRBJ2-5	CAWSLGLAGVETQYF	TGTGCCTGGAGCCTGGGACTAGCGGGAGTAGAGACCCAGTACTTC
TRBV19	TRBD1	14	-	TRBJ1-2	CASSKTGRNYGYTF	TGTGCCAGTAGTAAGACAGGGAGGAACTATGGCTACACCTTC
TRBV5-6	-	15	once	TRBJ1-5	CASSLAAREIQPQHF	TGTGCCAGCAGCTTGGCCGCCCGGGAGATTCAGCCCCAGCATTTT
TRBV14	-	15	-	TRBJ2-7	CASSQGPGEVYEQYF	TGTGCCAGCAGCCAGGGACCAGGGGAGGTTTACGAGCAGTACTTC
TRBV27	TRBD2	16	-	TRBJ2-7	CASSFDWLAASYEQYF	TGTGCCAGCAGTTTCGATTGGCTAGCGGCCTCCTACGAGCAGTACTTC
TRBV28	-	11	-	TRBJ2-5	CASRGGETQYF	TGTGCCAGCCGTGGGGGAGAGACCCAGTACTTC
TRBV15	TRBD1	16	-	TRBJ1-4	CATSKYRDRAFEKLFF	TGTGCCACCAGCAAATACCGGGACAGGGCGTTTGAAAAACTGTTTTTT
TRBV5-1	-	19	-	TRBJ1-5	CASSPAVGIATAPIQPQHF	TGCGCCAGCAGCCCCGCAGTTGGGATTGCGACGGCCCCAATTCAGCCCCAGCATTTT
TRBV5-4	-	13	-	TRBJ1-1	CASKAGKNTEAFF	TGTGCCAGCAAGGCAGGAAAGAACACTGAAGCTTTCTTT
TRBV14	-	12	once	TRBJ1-1	CASSQDRVSAFF	TGTGCCAGCAGCCAAGATCGGGTGTCCGCTTTCTTT
TRBV7-2	-	16	-	TRBJ2-2	CASKPGAGAGTGELFF	TGTGCCAGCAAGCCGGGGGCCGGTGCCGGCACCGGGGAGCTGTTTTTT
TRBV7-2	TRBD2	14	-	TRBJ2-5	CASSLVGGGETQYF	TGTGCCAGCAGCTTAGTTGGCGGGGGAGAGACCCAGTACTTC
TRBV10-3	TRBD2	17	-	TRBJ2-2	CAISARRGGLDTGELFF	TGTGCCATCAGTGCACGTAGGGGAGGGCTGGACACCGGGGAGCTGTTTTTT
TRBV9	TRBD1	16	few	TRBJ1-2	CASSVAADRANYGYTF	TGTGCCAGCAGCGTAGCTGCCGACAGGGCCAACTATGGCTACACCTTC
TRBV28	-	15	-	TRBJ2-5	CASSFRGAHQETQYF	TGTGCCAGCAGTTTCCGGGGGGCGCACCAAGAGACCCAGTACTTC
TRBV19	-	13	-	TRBJ1-5	CASRGRENQPQHF	TGTGCCAGTAGAGGGAGGGAAAATCAGCCCCAGCATTTT
TRBV5-1	-	15	few	TRBJ1-1	CASSSVQDRDTEAFF	TGCGCCAGCAGCTCGGTCCAGGACAGAGACACTGAAGCTTTCTTT
TRBV6-5	-	13	once	TRBJ1-2	CATDRTNNYGYTF	TGTGCCACCGACAGGACTAATAACTATGGCTACACCTTC
TRBV14	-	14	medium-sized	TRBJ2-7	CASSQVGQTYEQYF	TGTGCCAGCAGCCAGGTCGGACAGACCTACGAGCAGTACTTC
TRBV6-2/TRBV6-3	TRBD2	16	-	TRBJ2-2	CASNPQLAGGRRELFF	TGTGCCAGCAACCCCCAACTAGCGGGGGGGAGGAGGGAGCTGTTTTTT
TRBV11-3	-	16	few	TRBJ2-1	CASSPTGGSSYNEQFF	TGTGCCAGCAGCCCAACCGGCGGAAGCTCCTACAATGAGCAGTTCTTC